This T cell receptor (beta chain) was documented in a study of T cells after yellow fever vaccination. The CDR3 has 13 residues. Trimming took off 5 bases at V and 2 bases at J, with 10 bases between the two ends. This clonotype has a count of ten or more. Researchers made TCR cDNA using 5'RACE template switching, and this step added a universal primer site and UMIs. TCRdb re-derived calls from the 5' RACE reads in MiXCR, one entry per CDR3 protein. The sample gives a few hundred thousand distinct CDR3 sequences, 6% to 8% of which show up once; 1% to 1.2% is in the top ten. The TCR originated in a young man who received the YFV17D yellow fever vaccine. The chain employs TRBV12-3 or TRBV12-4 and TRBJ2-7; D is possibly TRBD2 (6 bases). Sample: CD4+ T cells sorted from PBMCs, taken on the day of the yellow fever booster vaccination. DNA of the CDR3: TGTGCCAGCAGTCGGGACTTCACCTACGAGCAGTACTTC. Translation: CASSRDFTYEQYF.